This T cell receptor (beta chain) comes out of a study of CD4 T cells in relation to SARS-CoV-2 and coronaviruses (dated by TCRdb to the early 2020s). For the wider study: In the ViraFEST assay, PBMCs were grown with antigen for approximately 10 days, and TCR beta CDR3s were then sequenced to identify antigen-specific clonal expansions. Memory CD4+ T cell crossreactivity between SARS-CoV-2 and common cold coronavirus spike proteins was assessed at the TCR clonotype level in the study. An HIV-1 Nef peptide pool or a culture without peptide was used as the negative reference condition. Samples from three pre-COVID donors and the naive versus memory experiments were sequenced with the Adaptive Biotechnologies TCR-sequencing kit; other data were Illumina-based. A different, Illumina-based TCR-beta assay was used to sequence expansion assays from other donors in the study. Using patient-derived lymphoblastoid cell lines, the shared crossreactive spike epitopes were mapped to their HLA restriction.

The germline V gene supplies CDR1 SGHVS and CDR2 FQNEAQ. Compared with germline, V lacks 5 bases and J lacks 7 bases; bases without a gene match: 4. The CDR3 runs 13 amino acids, cysteine and phenylalanine included. Just the 39-base CDR3 DNA is kept, in frame starting at base 1. Library generation was performed with the immunoSEQ multiplex PCR assay. In the authors' own workflow: Preprocessing removed nonproductive sequences and CDR3s not starting with C, not ending with F or W, or shorter than 7 amino acids. The MANAFEST web app identified antigen-specific clonotypes based on expansion compared with the reference and other culture wells. To be counted as positive, a clone had to show significant expansion compared with the reference culture, at an FDR below 0.05, in 2 of 3 replicate wells. A further requirement for positive clones was significant expansion compared with all other tandem wells, along with an odds ratio above 5. CDR3 homology was measured as pairwise Levenshtein distance, computed with the stringdist R package after trimming three terminal residues from each end. Imported from immuneACCESS, the table was reduced by TCRdb to in-frame sequences with V and J called. These copies leave out some clones; in studies compared against another copy, an unresolved V gene accounts for under half, and the cause of the remainder is not known. D and trimming were read from the DNA, whereas the V and J calls and clone size are those reported in that table. This sample comprises some 30,000 clones, about 76% of them detected only once. The top ten hold about a sixth of the sample.

A remark on this clone: The antigen it binds to is not known. The sample holds no much larger clone one base away, and base qualities are not on file.

CD4+ T cells from unexposed donors were collected before the COVID-19 pandemic (2011-2018). The EasySep CD4+ T cell isolation kit was used to isolate CD4+ T cells once the cultures had run for roughly 10 days. As cell number allowed, CD4+ T cells from unexposed donors were tested for reactivity to SARS-CoV-2 S and N and to four common cold coronavirus spike pools. About 2 million PBMCs per well were cultured in IMDM with about 4.9% human AB serum and approximately 10 IU/ml IL-2. Half of the culture medium was replaced with fresh IL-2-containing medium on days 3 and 7. In general, triplicate replicate wells were used for every peptide culture condition. The leukapheresis product used for the unexposed donors was purchased from a commercial source. Ficoll-Paque PLUS gradient centrifugation was used to isolate PBMCs from either whole blood or leukapheresis product. PBMCs were either cryopreserved at -140°C or used fresh in the expansion assay. The QIAamp Micro DNA Kit was used to extract genomic DNA from the CD4+ T cells.

General conclusions and limits of the study: Because no donor provided both pre-pandemic and post-infection samples, tracing the source of pre-existing responses was limited. In about two thirds of donors, memory CD4+ clonotypes turned up that crossrecognized SARS-CoV-2 and at least one common cold coronavirus spike. Significantly weaker SARS-CoV-2-driven expansion was shown by crossreactive clones than by monoreactive clones, consistent with antigenic imprinting. Small numbers of patients and of tested TCRs were a limitation of the study. Crossreactivity analysis centred on spike protein, so crossreactivity against other viral proteins was not assessed.

This clonotype was sampled from a human donor in good health. Specimen: CD4+ T cells from PBMCs, cultured in vitro. The rearranged chain carries TRBV7-8 and TRBJ2-1, with 8 junctional bases fitting TRBD1. The DNA sequence is as follows: TGTGCCAGCAGCCTAAGGACAGGGAATGAGCAGTTCTTC. This encodes CASSLRTGNEQFF.